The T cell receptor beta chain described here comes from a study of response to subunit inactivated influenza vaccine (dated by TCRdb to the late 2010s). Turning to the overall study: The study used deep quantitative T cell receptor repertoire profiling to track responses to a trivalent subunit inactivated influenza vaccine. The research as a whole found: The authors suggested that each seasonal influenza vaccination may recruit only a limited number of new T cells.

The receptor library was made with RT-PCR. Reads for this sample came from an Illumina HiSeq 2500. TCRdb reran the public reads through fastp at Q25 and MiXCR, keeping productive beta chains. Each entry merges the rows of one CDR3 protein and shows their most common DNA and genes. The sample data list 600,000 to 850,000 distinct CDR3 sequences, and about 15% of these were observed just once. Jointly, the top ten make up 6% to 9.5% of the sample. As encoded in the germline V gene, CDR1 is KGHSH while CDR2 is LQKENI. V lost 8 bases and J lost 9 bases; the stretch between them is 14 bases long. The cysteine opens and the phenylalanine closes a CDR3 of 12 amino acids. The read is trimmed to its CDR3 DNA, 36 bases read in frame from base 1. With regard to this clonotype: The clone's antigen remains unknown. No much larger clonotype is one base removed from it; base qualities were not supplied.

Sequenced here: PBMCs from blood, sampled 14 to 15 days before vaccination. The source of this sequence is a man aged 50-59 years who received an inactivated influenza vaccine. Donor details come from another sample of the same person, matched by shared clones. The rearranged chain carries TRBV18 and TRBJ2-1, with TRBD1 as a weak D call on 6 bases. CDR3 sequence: CASTWMGAEQFF. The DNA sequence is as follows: TGTGCCAGCACCTGGATGGGGGCTGAGCAGTTCTTC.